The next 27 T cell receptor beta chains were all read from a single sample in a study of T cells in localized non-small cell lung cancer. The method was immunoSEQ multiplex PCR; TCRdb's version includes in-frame clones alone and lacks a portion of them. The repertoire holds fewer than 90,000 clones, 80% seen once, with about 19% in the top ten. The sample consisted of PBMCs, taken before any cancer treatment. These receptors all come from a man between 40 and 69 years old with stage II squamous cell lung carcinoma.

The rearrangement uses TRBV7-8 and TRBJ1-1; D perhaps matches TRBD1 (6 bases). This CDR3 is built from 14 residues. Germline V gene lookup returns CDR1 SGHVS and CDR2 FQNEAQ. Trimming shortened V by 4 bases and J by 3 bases, and 12 bases separated the two germline ends. The DNA for the CDR3 is TGTGCCAGCAGCTACCGACAGGCCTACACTGAAGCTTTCTTT. This sequence encodes CASSYRQAYTEAFF. Full variable domain (remainder filled in from reference TRBV7-8 and TRBJ1-1): GAGVSQSPRYKVAKRGQDVALRCDPISGHVSLFWYQQALGQGPEFLTYFQNEAQLDKSGLPSDRFFAERPEGSVSTLKIQRTQQEDSAVYLCASSYRQAYTEAFFGQGTRLTVV.

The J gene is TRBJ2-1, the V gene TRBV15; 7 bases align to TRBD2. After removal of 0 bases from V and 15 bases from J, the junction contained 8 bases not matched to a gene. In germline, CDR1 is LNHNV, CDR2 YYDKDF (reference sequence). The CDR3 length is 13 residues. CDR3 coding DNA: TGTGCCACCAGCAGAGATTGGGCGGGGGAGGGGTTCTTC. It is translated as CATSRDWAGEGFF.

The chain joins TRBV9 to TRBJ2-1, with D unclear. Germline V gene sequence: CDR1 SGDLS, CDR2 YYNGEE. V was clipped by 0 bases and J by 5 bases, with 6 bases between them. The CDR3 has 13 residues. CDR3 sequence (DNA): TGTGCCAGCAGCGTAGGGCCAGACAATGAGCAGTTCTTC. Translating gives CASSVGPDNEQFF.

This chain joins TRBV6-5 and TRBJ2-7; TRBD2 agrees at 7 bases. The trim removed 7 bases at V and 0 bases at J, leaving 3 bases unmatched. Germline CDR1 reads MNHEY; CDR2 reads SVGAGI. CDR3 length equals 13 residues. This CDR3 reads CASTLADSYEQYF. DNA of the CDR3: TGTGCCAGCACGCTAGCGGACTCCTACGAGCAGTACTTC.

The V and J genes are TRBV6-6 and TRBJ1-1; 9 bases fit TRBD1. Germline assignment: CDR1 MNHNY and CDR2 SVGAGI (reference sequence). J gave up 5 bases and V 7 bases, and 5 bases lay outside the gene matches. The CDR3 extends over 13 amino acids. The CDR3 DNA reads as TGTGCCAGCACCCGGGACAGGGTTACTGAAGCTTTCTTT. This codes for CASTRDRVTEAFF.

The chain recombines TRBV14 with TRBJ2-7; D is ambiguous. Trimming removed 1 base from V and 0 bases from J, with 7 bases in between. This CDR3 region has 14 residues. Germline V gene sequence: CDR1 SGHDN, CDR2 FVKESK. The CDR3 reads CASSQGTSSYEQYF. CDR3 DNA: TGTGCCAGCAGCCAAGGGACGAGCTCCTACGAGCAGTACTTC.

This clone was observed a single time. The chain carries TRBV18 and TRBJ1-1, with D possibly TRBD1 on 5 matching bases. Germline V lookup: CDR1 KGHSH, CDR2 LQKENI. V lost 1 base and J lost 1, with 10 bases in between. The CDR3 consists of 15 residues. CDR3 protein: CASSPLSGQNTEAFF. In DNA form, the CDR3 reads TGTGCCAGCTCACCACTATCGGGGCAGAACACTGAAGCTTTCTTT.

The gene calls are TRBV27 and TRBJ1-5; D is undetermined. Germline CDR1 MNHEY, CDR2 SMNVEV (reference sequence). The ends were cut back, 3 bases at V and 1 base at J, with 7 bases in the middle. The CDR3 sequence is 14 residues long. The CDR3 sequence: CASSLRESNQPQHF. The DNA for the CDR3 is TGTGCCAGCAGTTTGCGGGAGAGCAATCAGCCCCAGCATTTT.

V and J are TRBV4-1 and TRBJ2-7, with D tentatively TRBD2 (6 bases). The germline V gene encodes CDR1 MGHRA and CDR2 YSYEKL. The CDR3 runs 20 residues. Trimming shortened V by 0 bases and J by 1 base, and 25 bases separated the two germline ends. In DNA, the CDR3 is TGCGCCAGCAGCCAAGATTGGGGGTATGATGGTGGGGGAGGTTCCTACGAGCAGTACTTC. Translation gives CASSQDWGYDGGGGSYEQYF.

The chain has TRBV7-9 and TRBJ2-5, with 9 bases fitting TRBD1. The CDR3 covers 15 residues. Trimming took 7 bases from V and 2 from J; bases not matched to a gene: 8. CDR1 is SEHNR and CDR2 is FQNEAQ in the germline V gene (reference sequence). The CDR3 reads CASKRGQGQQETQYF. CDR3 sequence (DNA): TGTGCCAGCAAACGTGGACAGGGGCAACAAGAGACCCAGTACTTC.

The V and J genes are TRBV9 and TRBJ2-2, with D maybe TRBD1 (5 bases). The germline gives CDR1 SGDLS, CDR2 YYNGEE. Trimming removed 5 bases from V and 3 bases from J, with 11 bases in between. This CDR3 has 14 residues. CDR3 coding DNA: TGTGCCAGCAGACCTGACAGCTACACCGGGGAGCTGTTTTTT. Translating gives CASRPDSYTGELFF.

This sequence joins TRBV6-1 and TRBJ1-1, with D maybe TRBD1 (6 bases). CDR3 length: 18 amino acids. Trimming stripped 3 bases from V and 6 bases from J, with 26 bases between. CDR1 is MNHNS, CDR2 SASEGT, per germline. The CDR3 loop is CASSDIISWTAPTAEAFF. DNA for the CDR3: TGTGCCAGCAGTGACATAATATCGTGGACAGCCCCGACAGCTGAAGCTTTCTTT.

The CDR3 DNA reads as TGTGCCAGCAGCCAGACTAGCGGGGGCTCTGACCAGTACTTC. Translation gives CASSQTSGGSDQYF. The chain has TRBV11-2 and TRBJ2-7; 12 bases are shared with TRBD2. This CDR3 comprises 14 residues. The germline gives CDR1 SGHAT, CDR2 FQNNGV. Trimming took 5 bases from V and 10 from J; bases not matched to a gene: 9.

The chain couples TRBV19 to TRBJ1-5, with a possible D match to TRBD1 (6 bases). Trimming shortened V by 6 bases and J by 0 bases, and 12 bases separated the two germline ends. Germline V CDR1 and CDR2: LNHDA, SQIVND (reference sequence). This CDR3 is 15 amino acids long. CDR3 sequence reads: CASRPDRISNQPQHF. In DNA form, the CDR3 reads TGTGCCAGTAGACCAGACAGGATTAGCAATCAGCCCCAGCATTTT.

The genes are TRBV15 and TRBJ2-1; possibly TRBD1 for D (7 bases). CDR3 size: 19 residues. Germline V gene data show CDR1 as LNHNV and CDR2 as YYDKDF (reference sequence). V was trimmed by 4 bases and J by 3 bases, leaving 25 bases between them. The CDR3 protein is CATSTRLEEGAVLYNEQFF. Written as DNA, the CDR3 is TGTGCCACCAGCACCCGCCTGGAGGAGGGGGCAGTGCTCTACAATGAGCAGTTCTTC. The full variable domain, rest sourced from reference TRBV15 and TRBJ2-1, is DAMVIQNPRYQVTQFGKPVTLSCSQTLNHNVMYWYQQKSSQAPKLLFHYYDKDFNNEADTPDNFQSRRPNTSFCFLDIRSPGLGDTAMYLCATSTRLEEGAVLYNEQFFGPGTRLTVL.

As DNA, the CDR3 is TGTGCCAGCAGTGATTCTTCAGGGGGCGCCGGATACGAGCAGTACTTC. Residues: CASSDSSGGAGYEQYF. V gene TRBV28 combines with J gene TRBJ2-7, with 8 nucleotides matching TRBD1. V shed 5 bases, J shed 4 bases, and the junction held 13 bases outside the gene matches. Germline CDR1 is MDHEN and CDR2 is SYDVKM. There are 16 residues in the CDR3.

This CDR3 reads CASSRTSGRSTDTQYF. The CDR3 region has the DNA TGTGCCAGCAGCCGGACTAGCGGGAGGAGCACAGATACGCAGTATTTT. This chain links TRBV11-3 with TRBJ2-3; 14 bases align to TRBD2. The CDR3 length is 16 residues. V shed 5 bases and J 0 bases; nucleotides not matched to a gene: 1. From germline, CDR1 is SGHNT and CDR2 YENEEA. Variable domain in full (rest from reference TRBV11-3 and TRBJ2-3): EAGVVQSPRYKIIEKKQPVAFWCNPISGHNTLYWYLQNLGQGPELLIRYENEEAVDDSQLPKDRFSAERLKGVDSTLKIQPAELGDSAVYLCASSRTSGRSTDTQYFGPGTRLTVL.

The rearrangement joins TRBV2 to TRBJ2-3; 12 nucleotides agree with TRBD1. Germline CDR1 and CDR2: SNHLY and FYNNEI. V lost 8 bases and J lost 5; bases outside the gene matches: 8. The CDR3 consists of 15 residues. CDR3 residues: CASGDRDRGQDTQYF. CDR3 nucleotide sequence: TGTGCCAGCGGGGACCGGGACAGGGGGCAAGATACGCAGTATTTT.

The chain joins TRBV28 to TRBJ1-5; D is unclear. V was clipped by 10 bases and J by 4 bases, with 11 bases between them. CDR1 and CDR2 from the germline V gene are MDHEN and SYDVKM. The CDR3 extends over 12 amino acids. This CDR3 is CATRPGNQPQHF. Here the CDR3 DNA reads TGTGCCACGCGGCCCGGAAATCAGCCCCAGCATTTT.

J is TRBJ1-1 and V is TRBV5-1; no firm D call. Trimming shortened V by 0 bases and J by 1 base, and 4 bases separated the two germline ends. The CDR3 has 13 amino acids. CDR1 and CDR2 (germline): SGHRS, YFSETQ. The CDR3 region is CASSLEPNTEAFF. CDR3 coding DNA: TGCGCCAGCAGCTTGGAACCGAACACTGAAGCTTTCTTT.

CDR3: CASSEAVGLRRAFF. The CDR3 nucleotides are TGTGCCAGCAGTGAAGCGGTCGGTCTAAGAAGAGCTTTCTTT. The chain uses TRBV6-1 and TRBJ1-1; D ambiguous. The germline CDR1 and CDR2 sequences are MNHNS and SASEGT. With 0 bases removed from V and 10 bases from J, the gap between germline ends came to 15 bases. This CDR3 spans 14 amino acids.

This chain uses TRBV28 with TRBJ1-5, with 7 bases identical to TRBD1. Germline CDR1 MDHEN, CDR2 SYDVKM. This CDR3 comprises 15 residues. The ends lost 6 bases at V and 2 bases at J; junction bases unmatched: 7. The DNA for the CDR3 is TGTGCCAGCAGGTCAGGGGGATCCGGCAATCAGCCCCAGCATTTT. Protein sequence: CASRSGGSGNQPQHF.

The table lists this clone with a count of one. V usage is TRBV6-4 and J usage is TRBJ1-2; D ambiguous. Germline values: CDR1 MRHNA, CDR2 SNTAGT. Trimming shortened V by 8 bases and J by 1 base, and 11 bases separated the two germline ends. The CDR3 sequence is 13 residues long. DNA of the CDR3: TGTGCCAGCGACACAGAGATTAACTATGGCTACACCTTC. The encoded protein is CASDTEINYGYTF.

With respect to this clone: This sample includes further DNA sequences coding for the same CDR3. The rearrangement joins TRBV28 to TRBJ2-7, with D tentatively TRBD1 (5 bases). V shed 3 bases and J shed 4 bases, with 7 bases lying between them. This CDR3 spans 12 amino acids. The V gene's germline CDR1 is MDHEN and CDR2 SYDVKM. The CDR3 DNA reads TGTGCCAGCAGTTTGCAGGGTTACGAGCAGTACTTC. This translates into CASSLQGYEQYF.

CDR3 in DNA: TGCGCCAGCAGCTTGGCCCGACGGGCCACAGATACGCAGTATTTT. Residues: CASSLARRATDTQYF. This chain links TRBV5-1 with TRBJ2-3; D is unresolved. Germline values: CDR1 SGHRS, CDR2 YFSETQ. V lost 0 bases, J lost 2 bases, and 10 bases lay in between. CDR3 length equals 15 residues.

The CDR3 bases are TGTGCCAGCAGCTTAGGGGTTAGCGGTAAAGAGACCCAGTACTTC. It yields the protein CASSLGVSGKETQYF. This chain links TRBV11-2 with TRBJ2-5; D may be TRBD2 (6 bases). Trimming took off 1 base at V and 3 bases at J, with 12 bases between the two ends. CDR1 SGHAT and CDR2 FQNNGV come from the germline V gene. CDR3 size: 15 residues.

CDR3 amino acids: CAISESGFGQPQHF. CDR3 DNA sequence: TGTGCCATCAGTGAGTCAGGGTTCGGGCAGCCCCAGCATTTT. The J gene is TRBJ1-5, the V gene TRBV10-3; D uncertain. Germline V gives CDR1 ENHRY, CDR2 SYGVKD. V lost 0 bases to trimming and J lost 7 bases, with 10 bases between them. The CDR3 totals 14 residues.